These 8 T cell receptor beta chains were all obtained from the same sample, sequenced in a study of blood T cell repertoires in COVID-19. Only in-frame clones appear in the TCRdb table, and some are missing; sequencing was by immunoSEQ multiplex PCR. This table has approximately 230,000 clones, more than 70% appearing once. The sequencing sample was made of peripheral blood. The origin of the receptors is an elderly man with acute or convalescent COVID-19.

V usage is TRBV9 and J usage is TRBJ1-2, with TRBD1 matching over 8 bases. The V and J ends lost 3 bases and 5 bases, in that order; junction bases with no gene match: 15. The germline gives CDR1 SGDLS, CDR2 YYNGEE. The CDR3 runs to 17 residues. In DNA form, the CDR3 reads TGTGCCAGCAGCGGACAGGGGAGGACACTCGGGCGTTATGGCTACACCTTC. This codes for CASSGQGRTLGRYGYTF.

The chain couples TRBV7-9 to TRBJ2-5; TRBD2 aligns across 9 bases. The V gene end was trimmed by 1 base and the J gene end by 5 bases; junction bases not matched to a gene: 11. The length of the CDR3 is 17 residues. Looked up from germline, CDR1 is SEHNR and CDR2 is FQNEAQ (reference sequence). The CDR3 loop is CASSLVVGSGSSETQYF. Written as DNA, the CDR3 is TGTGCCAGCAGCTTAGTAGTCGGTAGCGGGAGTTCGGAGACCCAGTACTTC.

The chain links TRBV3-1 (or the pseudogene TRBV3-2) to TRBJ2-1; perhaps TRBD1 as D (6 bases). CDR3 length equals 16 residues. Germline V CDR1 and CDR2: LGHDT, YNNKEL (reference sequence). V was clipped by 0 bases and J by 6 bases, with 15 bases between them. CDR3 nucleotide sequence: TGTGCCAGCAGCCAAGATCCAGACAGGCCCCGCAATGAGCAGTTCTTC. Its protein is CASSQDPDRPRNEQFF.

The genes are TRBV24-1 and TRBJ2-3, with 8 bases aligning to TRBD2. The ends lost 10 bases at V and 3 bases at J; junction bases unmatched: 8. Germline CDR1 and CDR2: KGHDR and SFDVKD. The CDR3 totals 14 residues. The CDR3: CATRAGGGTDTQYF. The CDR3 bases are TGTGCCACGCGAGCGGGCGGGGGGACAGATACGCAGTATTTT.

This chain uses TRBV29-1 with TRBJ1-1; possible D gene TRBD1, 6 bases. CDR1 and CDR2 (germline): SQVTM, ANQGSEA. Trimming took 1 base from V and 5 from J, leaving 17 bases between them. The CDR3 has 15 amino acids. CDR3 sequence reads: CSVEGHFRGRTEAFF. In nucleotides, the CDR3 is TGCAGCGTTGAAGGACATTTCAGGGGTCGGACTGAAGCTTTCTTT.

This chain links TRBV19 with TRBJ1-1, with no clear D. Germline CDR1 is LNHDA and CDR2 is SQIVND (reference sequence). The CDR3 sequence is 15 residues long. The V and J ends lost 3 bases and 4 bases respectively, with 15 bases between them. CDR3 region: CASSINQEIFTEAFF. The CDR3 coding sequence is TGTGCCAGTAGTATTAATCAGGAAATTTTCACTGAAGCTTTCTTT.

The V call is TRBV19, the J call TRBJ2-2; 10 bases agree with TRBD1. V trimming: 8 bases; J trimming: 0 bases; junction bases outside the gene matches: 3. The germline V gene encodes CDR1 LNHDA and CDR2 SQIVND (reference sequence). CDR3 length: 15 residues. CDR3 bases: TGTGCCAGTCGAGGACAGGGGGCGAACACCGGGGAGCTGTTTTTT. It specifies CASRGQGANTGELFF.

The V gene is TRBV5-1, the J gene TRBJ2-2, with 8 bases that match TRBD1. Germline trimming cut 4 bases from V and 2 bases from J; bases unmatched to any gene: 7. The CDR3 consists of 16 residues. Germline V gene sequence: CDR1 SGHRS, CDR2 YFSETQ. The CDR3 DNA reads TGCGCCAGCAGCCCTGCAACAGGGGGAAACACCGGGGAGCTGTTTTTT. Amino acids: CASSPATGGNTGELFF.